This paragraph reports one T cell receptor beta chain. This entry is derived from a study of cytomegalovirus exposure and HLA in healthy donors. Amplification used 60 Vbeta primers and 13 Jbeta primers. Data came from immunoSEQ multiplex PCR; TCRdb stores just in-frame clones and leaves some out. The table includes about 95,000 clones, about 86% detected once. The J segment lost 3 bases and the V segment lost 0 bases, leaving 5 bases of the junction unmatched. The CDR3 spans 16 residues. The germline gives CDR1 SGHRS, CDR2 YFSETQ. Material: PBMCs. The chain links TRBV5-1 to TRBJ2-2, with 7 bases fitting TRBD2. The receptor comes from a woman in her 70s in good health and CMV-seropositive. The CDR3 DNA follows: TGCGCCAGCAGCTTGGTTGGCGGGGGTGACACCGGGGAGCTGTTTTTT. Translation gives CASSLVGGGDTGELFF.